What follows is one TCR beta chain and its context. Its antigen is undetermined. The data stem from a study of shared clonotypes between healthy human individuals. Study outcomes and limitations: Despite large depth, sorted-subset datasets appeared incompletely sequenced. When compared with the clonotypes that were shared by all four sorted-subset donors, the non-shared clonotypes turned out to have lower generation probabilities.

Original data processing: Filtering differed for immunoSEQ, which gave only junction sequences without quality scores. Method: immunoSEQ multiplex PCR; TCRdb's copy keeps in-frame clones and lacks some. That table supplies the V and J calls and clone size; D and trimming were determined from the DNA. The sample records 950,000 to 1,300,000 clones, 60% to 80% being singletons. Trimming stripped 0 bases from V and 2 bases from J, with 10 bases between. CDR3 length: 15 amino acids. Germline CDR1 is SGHAT and CDR2 is FQNNGV. V usage is TRBV11-2 and J usage is TRBJ1-1, with D unclear. The sample comprised memory CD4+ T cells sorted from blood. Subset of the sample: CD45RA-negative fraction. The clonotype comes from a man younger than 35 in good health. The CDR3 loop is CASSLDQQLNTEAFF. In nucleotides, the CDR3 is TGTGCCAGCAGCTTAGATCAACAGTTAAACACTGAAGCTTTCTTT.